The clone carrying this T cell receptor beta chain was recorded many times. Its antigen is unknown. This sample stems from a study of blood T cells in healthy people across ages. Study results and limitations: More naive CD4+ cells and higher diversity were found in long-lived than in aged donors. It was held that diversity estimates obtained from one million T cells represented underestimates.

A sample-barcoded 5' primer and a J-beta primer mix were used in a second PCR of roughly 6 to 11 cycles. MiXCR, run by TCRdb on the 5' RACE reads, gives a single entry per CDR3 protein. The sample includes some 700,000 distinct CDR3 sequences, around a fifth seen only once; the top ten take approximately 20%. J was trimmed by 0 bases and V by 6 bases; bases with no gene match: 4. The CDR3 contains 15 residues. Every sample gave at least 5 micrograms of total RNA when it was extracted. The chain combines TRBV12-3 or TRBV12-4 with TRBJ1-3; 8 bases agree with TRBD1. The origin of this receptor is a man in his 70s in good health. The sample consisted of blood. Here the CDR3 reads CASSTRGLSGNTIYF. As DNA, the CDR3 is TGTGCCAGCAGCACCAGGGGGCTCTCTGGAAACACCATATATTTT.